These 30 T cell receptor beta chains originate from one sample sequenced in a study of a mutant IDH1 vaccine in newly diagnosed glioma. The protocol was immunoSEQ multiplex PCR, while the TCRdb copy is restricted to in-frame clones and leaves out a portion. The repertoire holds 30,000 to 35,000 clones, with approximately 50% as singletons. Documented time point: week 5, during vaccination. Vaccination comprised doses that each held 300 ug of mutant IDH1 20-mer peptide, plus topical imiquimod. These receptors' antigens are unknown. This sample comprised PBMCs, obtained from a glioma patient whose treatment included an IDH1 peptide vaccine. These receptors were taken from a woman aged 18-30 years with glioma.

The genes are TRBV18 and TRBJ2-4, with unresolved D. Trimming took 0 bases from V and 0 from J, leaving 12 bases between them. This CDR3 spans 17 amino acids. Germline assignment: CDR1 KGHSH and CDR2 LQKENI. The CDR3 here is CASSPPARMLAKNIQYF. The CDR3 nucleotides read TGTGCCAGCTCACCACCGGCAAGGATGCTAGCCAAAAACATTCAGTACTTC.

This chain connects TRBV7-2 to TRBJ2-7; D remains unclear. The CDR3 loop spans 12 amino acids. Between the trimmed V and J ends, which lost 3 bases and 5 bases, there was a span of 8 bases. Germline V gene data show CDR1 as SGHTA and CDR2 as FQGNSA. CDR3 nucleotide sequence: TGTGCCAGCAGCTTCGGAATCAACGAGCAGTACTTC. Protein: CASSFGINEQYF.

This clone was seen many times. This chain links TRBV4-1 with TRBJ1-1, with D unresolved. The CDR3 spans 13 residues. Germline-derived CDR1 and CDR2 are MGHRA and YSYEKL. The V gene lost 1 base and the J gene lost 4 bases, with 7 bases spanning the gap. The CDR3 nucleotides read TGCGCCAGCAGCCAAGCGCGGGGCACTGAAGCTTTCTTT. Translation gives CASSQARGTEAFF.

CDR3 nucleotide sequence: TGTGCCAGCAGCTCACAGGGTTTCTCTGGAAACACCATATATTTT. It codes for CASSSQGFSGNTIYF. V is TRBV7-8 and J is TRBJ1-3, with D possibly matching TRBD1 (6 bases). V lost 4 bases to trimming and J lost 0 bases, with 10 bases between them. CDR3 length: 15 amino acids. Germline V gene lookup returns CDR1 SGHVS and CDR2 FQNEAQ. The full variable domain, with the rest looked up from reference TRBV7-8 and TRBJ1-3, is GAGVSQSPRYKVAKRGQDVALRCDPISGHVSLFWYQQALGQGPEFLTYFQNEAQLDKSGLPSDRFFAERPEGSVSTLKIQRTQQEDSAVYLCASSSQGFSGNTIYFGEGSWLTVV.

This sequence joins TRBV6-5 and TRBJ2-3; perhaps TRBD1 as D (5 bases). The germline CDR1 and CDR2 sequences are MNHEY and SVGAGI. The CDR3 has 15 residues. The V and J ends lost 6 bases and 0 bases respectively, with 13 bases between them. CDR3 residues: CASSPTGSSTDTQYF. The CDR3 region has the DNA TGTGCCAGCAGCCCCACAGGCTCTAGCACAGATACGCAGTATTTT.

The CDR3 loop is CASSLDLGAAASMPLHF. The CDR3 DNA is TGCGCCAGCAGCTTGGACCTCGGGGCAGCTGCCTCGATGCCCCTCCACTTT. The chain employs TRBV5-1 and TRBJ1-6, with D possibly being TRBD1 (5 bases). Germline loops: CDR1 SGHRS, CDR2 YFSETQ. The CDR3 totals 17 residues. Deletions cut 0 bases from V and 13 bases from J, with 23 bases between.

The rearrangement uses TRBV6-5 and TRBJ2-3, with 10 nucleotides matching TRBD2. Unmatched junction bases numbered 6, after V lost 4 bases and J lost 5 bases. The CDR3 is 15 residues long. CDR1 is MNHEY, CDR2 SVGAGI, per germline. The CDR3 DNA reads as TGTGCCAGCAGTTCAGCGGGAGGGCCGATAGATACGCAGTATTTT. Protein sequence: CASSSAGGPIDTQYF.

The chain joins TRBV5-4 to TRBJ2-1; TRBD1 or TRBD2 may be the D gene (5 bases each). V was clipped by 5 bases and J by 7 bases, with 10 bases between them. CDR1 and CDR2 from the germline V gene are SGHNT and YYREEE (reference sequence). The CDR3 sequence is 12 residues long. The CDR3: CASSLEGNEQFF. In nucleotides, the CDR3 is TGTGCCAGCAGTCTCGAGGGGAATGAGCAGTTCTTC.

The V call is TRBV29-1, the J call TRBJ1-4; weak D call: TRBD1 (5 bases). The CDR3 covers 13 residues. The germline V and J ends were trimmed by 1 base and 6 bases, with 9 bases remaining between them. CDR1 SQVTM and CDR2 ANQGSEA come from the germline V gene. The CDR3 protein is CSVEVEGDEKLFF. The CDR3 DNA follows: TGCAGCGTTGAAGTGGAAGGGGATGAAAAACTGTTTTTT.

This clone was counted once. The chain combines TRBV18 with TRBJ2-1; 7 bases map to TRBD2. The CDR3 is 15 residues long. Germline CDR1 is KGHSH and CDR2 is LQKENI. Losses at the gene ends were 2 bases for V and 7 bases for J; bases not matched to a gene: 8. The CDR3 protein is CASSPKTSVTNEQFF. DNA for the CDR3: TGTGCCAGCTCACCAAAAACTAGCGTAACAAATGAGCAGTTCTTC.

The V gene is TRBV5-8, the J gene TRBJ2-2; weak D call: TRBD2 (6 bases). Trimming took 4 bases from V and 4 from J, leaving 14 bases between them. Looked up from germline, CDR1 is SGHTS and CDR2 is YDEGEE. This CDR3 has 15 amino acids. The CDR3 region is CASSSGGPVTGELFF. CDR3 nucleotide sequence: TGTGCCAGCAGCAGCGGAGGGCCAGTCACCGGGGAGCTGTTTTTT.

V gene TRBV4-1 combines with J gene TRBJ1-6; D gene uncertain. Germline V CDR1 and CDR2: MGHRA, YSYEKL. V was shortened by 6 bases and J by 7 bases, with 10 bases between the two germline ends. The CDR3 extends over 13 amino acids. This CDR3 is CASRLGVNSPLHF. In DNA, the CDR3 is TGCGCCAGCAGGCTAGGAGTAAATTCACCCCTCCACTTT.

V usage is TRBV7-2 and J usage is TRBJ2-1; D might be TRBD1 (6 bases). The CDR3 totals 13 residues. Per germline, CDR1 SGHTA and CDR2 FQGNSA. The V and J ends lost 2 bases and 5 bases respectively, with 7 bases between them. The CDR3 loop is CASSLRQDNEQFF. CDR3 in DNA: TGTGCCAGCAGCTTACGACAGGACAATGAGCAGTTCTTC.

This clone was found a few times. This rearrangement joins TRBV5-6 to TRBJ2-7; D possibly matches TRBD1 or TRBD2 (6 bases each). This CDR3 is 13 amino acids long. Germline V lookup: CDR1 SGHDT, CDR2 YYEEEE. V lost 3 bases and J 1 base, leaving 8 bases between the germline ends. The chain's CDR3 is CASSWGASYEQYF. The CDR3 DNA is TGTGCCAGCAGCTGGGGGGCATCCTACGAGCAGTACTTC.

This clone has only a few counts. The J gene is TRBJ2-7, the V gene TRBV27; D uncertain. CDR1 MNHEY and CDR2 SMNVEV come from the germline V gene (reference sequence). This CDR3 contains 13 residues. Trimming removed 4 bases from V and 1 base from J, with 8 bases in between. CDR3 sequence reads: CASSSRASYEQYF. In nucleotides, the CDR3 is TGTGCCAGCAGTTCCCGGGCATCCTACGAGCAGTACTTC.

The rearrangement joins TRBV27 to TRBJ1-1; D not certain. Trimming removed 3 bases from V and 1 base from J, with 6 bases in between. The length of the CDR3 is 13 residues. From germline, CDR1 is MNHEY and CDR2 SMNVEV (reference sequence). The chain's CDR3 is CASSLGGNTEAFF. CDR3 in DNA: TGTGCCAGCAGTTTGGGCGGGAACACTGAAGCTTTCTTT.

This sequence joins TRBV19 and TRBJ2-5; 7 bases are a match to TRBD1. With V trimmed by 4 bases and J by 5 bases, 10 bases remained unmatched. Looked up from germline, CDR1 is LNHDA and CDR2 is SQIVND (reference sequence). This CDR3 spans 15 amino acids. CDR3 amino acids: CASSTRTGQTETQYF. The CDR3 nucleotides read TGTGCCAGTAGTACCCGGACAGGACAGACTGAGACCCAGTACTTC.

This chain uses TRBV29-1 with TRBJ2-5; the D call may be TRBD1 or TRBD2 (5 bases each). V was shortened by 1 base and J by 5 bases, with 17 bases between the two germline ends. CDR1 is SQVTM and CDR2 is ANQGSEA in the germline V gene. This CDR3 is built from 15 residues. CDR3 coding DNA: TGCAGCGTTGAAGCCCCATCCGAGGGGTGGGAGACCCAGTACTTC. Protein sequence: CSVEAPSEGWETQYF.

The chain carries TRBV5-6 and TRBJ1-1; TRBD1 matches 8 bases. This CDR3 has 14 amino acids. In germline, CDR1 is SGHDT, CDR2 YYEEEE. Losses at the gene ends were 3 bases for V and 1 base for J; bases not matched to a gene: 2. CDR3 protein: CASSSTGANTEAFF. The CDR3 nucleotides read TGTGCCAGCAGCTCGACAGGGGCGAACACTGAAGCTTTCTTT.

This clone occurred a few times. The chain carries TRBV20-1 and TRBJ1-2; D gene ambiguous. The CDR3 extends over 11 amino acids. Germline V gene sequence: CDR1 DFQATT, CDR2 SNEGSKA (reference sequence). The V end was cut by 3 bases, the J end by 2 bases, with 4 bases between. The CDR3: CSARPNYGYTF. DNA for the CDR3: TGCAGTGCTAGGCCCAACTATGGCTACACCTTC.

The chain uses TRBV28 and TRBJ2-7; D is unclear. V lost 3 bases and J lost 2, with 5 bases in between. This CDR3 comprises 12 residues. CDR1 MDHEN and CDR2 SYDVKM come from the germline V gene. The CDR3 region has the DNA TGTGCCAGCAGTTTGAGAACCTACGAGCAGTACTTC. Translated: CASSLRTYEQYF.

V is TRBV7-6 and J is TRBJ1-4, with 7 bases aligning to TRBD1. CDR3 length: 14 residues. In germline, CDR1 is SGHVS, CDR2 FNYEAQ. V dropped 5 bases and J dropped 8; count of bases not matched to a gene: 8. CDR3 in DNA: TGTGCCAGCAGCCTAATGACAGGGTCCGAAAAACTGTTTTTT. This encodes CASSLMTGSEKLFF. The variable domain in full, with the rest retrieved from reference TRBV7-6 and TRBJ1-4, is GAGVSQSPRYKVTKRGQDVALRCDPISGHVSLYWYRQALGQGPEFLTYFNYEAQQDKSGLPNDRFSAERPEGSISTLTIQRTEQRDSAMYRCASSLMTGSEKLFFGSGTQLSVL.

This clone appeared once. This rearrangement joins TRBV6-5 to TRBJ1-6, with D tentatively TRBD1 (5 bases). V lost 6 bases and J lost 9, with 18 bases in between. The CDR3 is made up of 15 amino acids. The germline CDR1 and CDR2 sequences are MNHEY and SVGAGI. The CDR3 sequence: CASSWDGDPSSPLHF. CDR3 DNA: TGTGCCAGCAGCTGGGACGGAGACCCTTCTTCACCCCTCCACTTT.

CDR3 nucleotides: TGCGCCAGCAGCCCCGGACAGCTGGCAGATACGCAGTATTTT. Its protein product is CASSPGQLADTQYF. The chain recombines TRBV5-1 with TRBJ2-3; TRBD1 is a possible D gene (6 bases). Trimming took 4 bases from V and 4 from J, leaving 13 bases between them. Germline CDR1 and CDR2: SGHRS and YFSETQ. This CDR3 region has 14 residues.

The V gene is TRBV5-1, the J gene TRBJ2-1; 9 nucleotides agree with TRBD2. The ends lost 6 bases at V and 5 bases at J; junction bases unmatched: 6. The CDR3 has 14 amino acids. Germline CDR1 SGHRS, CDR2 YFSETQ. Written as DNA, the CDR3 is TGCGCCAGCACCAGGACTAGCGTAGACAATGAGCAGTTCTTC. Its protein product is CASTRTSVDNEQFF.

The chain couples TRBV5-1 to TRBJ2-7, with D perhaps being TRBD1 or TRBD2 (6 bases each). CDR1 SGHRS and CDR2 YFSETQ come from the germline V gene. The CDR3 runs 17 residues. V lost 0 bases and J lost 6, with 22 bases in between. CDR3 sequence reads: CASSLAGRRGDLAEQYF. The CDR3 nucleotides are TGCGCCAGCAGCTTGGCCGGTCGAAGGGGGGATCTAGCCGAGCAGTACTTC.

The CDR3 DNA reads as TGTGCCAGTAGTATAGATATTGGGACTAGCGGGAGGGACGAGCAGTACTTC. This encodes CASSIDIGTSGRDEQYF. The J gene is TRBJ2-7, the V gene TRBV19; TRBD2 agrees at 16 bases. The trim removed 0 bases at V and 5 bases at J, leaving 4 bases unmatched. The CDR3 covers 17 residues. Germline V lookup: CDR1 LNHDA, CDR2 SQIVND (reference sequence).

The chain couples TRBV5-1 to TRBJ2-3, with D possibly TRBD1 on 5 matching bases. V was trimmed by 0 bases and J by 3 bases, leaving 11 bases between them. The CDR3 runs to 15 residues. Per the germline V gene, CDR1 is SGHRS and CDR2 is YFSETQ. Written as DNA, the CDR3 is TGCGCCAGCAGCTTGGAACCCCAGGGAACAGATACGCAGTATTTT. Encoded protein: CASSLEPQGTDTQYF.

The CDR3 nucleotides read TGTGCCAGCAGTGGCTCCGGGACAGGAGCCACCGGGGAGCTGTTTTTT. As protein: CASSGSGTGATGELFF. The rearrangement joins TRBV6-6 to TRBJ2-2; 8 bases map to TRBD1. CDR1 is MNHNY and CDR2 is SVGAGI in the germline V gene (reference sequence). The CDR3 has 16 amino acids. With V trimmed by 5 bases and J by 4 bases, 9 bases remained unmatched.

CDR3 nucleotide sequence: TGTGCCAGCAGCTTAGCTGGGAAATTACTAGCTGGATCCGAGCAGTACTTC. This gives the protein CASSLAGKLLAGSEQYF. V usage is TRBV7-8 and J usage is TRBJ2-7, with D perhaps TRBD2 (6 bases). CDR3 length: 17 amino acids. Trimming left V 0 bases short and J 6 bases short, with 21 bases between. Germline values: CDR1 SGHVS, CDR2 FQNEAQ.